This T cell receptor beta chain appears in the sequencing data of a study of T cells in Graves' hyperthyroidism and ophthalmopathy. Researchers amplified the TCR beta CDR3 regions from RNA transcripts. An initial round of RT-PCR targeting the TCR CDR3 relied on the HTBI primer set. TCRdb called the multiplex PCR reads again in MiXCR, with one record for every CDR3 protein. The data show 250,000 or so distinct CDR3 sequences, with roughly 15% seen just once and around 30% held by the top ten. Between the trimmed V and J ends, which lost 4 bases and 4 bases, there was a span of 17 bases. In germline, CDR1 is KGHSH, CDR2 LQKENI. The CDR3 has 17 residues. Remarks on this clonotype: Its target is not known.

Study-wide results and caveats: Most clonotypes expanded in thyroid above 0.001 were likewise present in blood.

V usage is TRBV18 and J usage is TRBJ2-6; D perhaps matches TRBD1 (6 bases). The TCR comes from a woman younger than 30 with Graves' ophthalmopathy. The sequencing input was blood. DNA for the CDR3: TGTGCCAGCTCACGTCAGGGGCTCAAAGGGGGGGCCAACGTCCTGACTTTC. As protein: CASSRQGLKGGANVLTF.